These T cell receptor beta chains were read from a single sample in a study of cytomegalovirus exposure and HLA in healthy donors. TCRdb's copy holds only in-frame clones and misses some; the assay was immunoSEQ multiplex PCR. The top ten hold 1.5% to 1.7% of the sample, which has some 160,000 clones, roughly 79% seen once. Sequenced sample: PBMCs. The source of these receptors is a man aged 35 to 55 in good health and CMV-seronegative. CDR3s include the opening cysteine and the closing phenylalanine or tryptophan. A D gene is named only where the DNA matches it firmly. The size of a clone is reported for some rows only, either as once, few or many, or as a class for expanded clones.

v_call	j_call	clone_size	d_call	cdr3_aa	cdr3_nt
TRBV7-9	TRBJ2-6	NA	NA	CASRPTGRGANGLTF	TGTGCCAGCAGGCCGACAGGGCGCGGGGCCAACGGCCTGACTTTC
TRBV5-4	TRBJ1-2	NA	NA	CASSPVQSRGYTF	TGTGCCAGCAGTCCAGTACAGAGCAGGGGCTACACCTTC
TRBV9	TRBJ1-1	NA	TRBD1	CASSVEDRDAAFF	TGTGCCAGCAGCGTAGAGGACAGGGACGCCGCTTTCTTT
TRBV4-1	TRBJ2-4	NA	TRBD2	CASSQDGASGRLVAKNSQYF	TGCGCCAGCAGCCAAGACGGGGCTAGCGGCAGATTGGTAGCCAAAAACAGTCAGTACTTC
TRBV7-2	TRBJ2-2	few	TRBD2	CASSLASGREAGELFF	TGTGCCAGCAGCTTAGCCAGCGGGAGGGAGGCCGGGGAGCTGTTTTTT
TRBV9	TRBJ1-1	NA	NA	CASSVGGPGNEAFF	TGTGCCAGCAGCGTAGGGGGGCCTGGGAATGAAGCTTTCTTT
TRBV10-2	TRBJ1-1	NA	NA	CASSRQKNTEAFF	TGCGCCAGCAGTAGACAGAAGAACACTGAAGCTTTCTTT
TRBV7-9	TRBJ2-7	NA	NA	CASSLQEFYEQYF	TGTGCCAGCAGCCTACAGGAGTTCTACGAGCAGTACTTC
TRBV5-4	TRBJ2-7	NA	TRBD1	CASSLVGQGATEQYF	TGTGCCAGCAGCTTGGTGGGACAGGGGGCTACCGAGCAGTACTTC
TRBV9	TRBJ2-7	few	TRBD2	CASSVTLAGGEQYF	TGTGCCAGCAGCGTAACGTTAGCGGGAGGCGAGCAGTACTTC
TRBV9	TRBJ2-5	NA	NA	CASSAQSAAETQYF	TGTGCCAGCAGCGCCCAATCAGCGGCGGAGACCCAGTACTTC
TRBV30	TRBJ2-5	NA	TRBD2	CAWSYRTGGYGETQYF	TGTGCCTGGAGTTACCGAACGGGGGGTTACGGAGAGACCCAGTACTTC
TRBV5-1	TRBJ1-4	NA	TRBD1	CASSAGQGAPNEKLFF	TGCGCCAGCAGCGCGGGACAGGGGGCTCCTAATGAAAAACTGTTTTTT
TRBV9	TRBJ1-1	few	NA	CASSLDRGLEAFF	TGTGCCAGCAGCCTGGATAGGGGTCTTGAAGCTTTCTTT
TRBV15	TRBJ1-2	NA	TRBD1	CATSRNNRGDIYGYTF	TGTGCCACCAGCAGAAACAACAGGGGAGACATCTATGGCTACACCTTC
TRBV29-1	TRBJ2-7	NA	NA	CSVGTSGDSYEQYF	TGCAGCGTTGGGACCTCAGGGGATTCCTACGAGCAGTACTTC
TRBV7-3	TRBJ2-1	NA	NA	CASSSTWGGEGNEQFF	TGTGCCAGCAGCTCTACCTGGGGGGGCGAAGGGAATGAGCAGTTCTTC
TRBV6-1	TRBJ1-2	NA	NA	CASRPTDNYGYTF	TGTGCCAGCAGGCCCACAGATAACTATGGCTACACCTTC
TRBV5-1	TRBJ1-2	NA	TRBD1	CASSLKTGGFGYTF	TGCGCCAGCAGCTTAAAGACAGGGGGCTTTGGCTACACCTTC
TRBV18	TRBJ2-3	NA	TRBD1	CASSPRDRGTDTQYF	TGTGCCAGCTCACCAAGGGACAGGGGAACAGATACGCAGTATTTT
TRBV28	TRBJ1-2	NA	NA	CASSPIVVPDSASNYGYTF	TGTGCCAGCAGTCCCATAGTAGTGCCCGACAGCGCCTCTAACTATGGCTACACCTTC
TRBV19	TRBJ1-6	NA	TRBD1	CASTATGGSRPLHF	TGTGCCAGTACCGCGACAGGGGGCAGTCGTCCCCTCCACTTT
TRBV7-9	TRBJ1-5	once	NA	CSSSLSQGNQPQHF	TGTTCCAGCAGCTTATCACAGGGAAACCAGCCCCAGCATTTT
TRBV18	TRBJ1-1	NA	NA	CASSPQGPSEAFF	TGTGCCAGCTCACCACAGGGGCCGTCTGAAGCTTTCTTT
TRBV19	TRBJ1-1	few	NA	CASSSKGDTEAFF	TGTGCCAGTAGTTCTAAGGGAGATACTGAAGCTTTCTTT
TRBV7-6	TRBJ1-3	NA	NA	CASSRYRSSGNTIYF	TGTGCCAGCAGCCGGTACAGGTCCTCTGGAAACACCATATATTTT
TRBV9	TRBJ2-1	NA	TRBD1	CASSVDRGAYNEQFF	TGTGCCAGCAGCGTAGACAGGGGAGCCTACAATGAGCAGTTCTTC
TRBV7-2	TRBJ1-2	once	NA	CASSFSSNYGYTF	TGTGCCAGCAGCTTTTCCTCTAACTATGGCTACACCTTC
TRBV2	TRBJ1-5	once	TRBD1	CASTGQGGNQPQHF	TGTGCCAGCACGGGACAGGGAGGTAATCAGCCCCAGCATTTT
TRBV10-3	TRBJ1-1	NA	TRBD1	CAISESGREGTGAFF	TGTGCCATCAGTGAATCGGGGAGGGAGGGGACAGGGGCTTTCTTT
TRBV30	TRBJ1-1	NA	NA	CAWSVKGRAFF	TGTGCCTGGAGTGTAAAGGGGAGGGCTTTCTTT
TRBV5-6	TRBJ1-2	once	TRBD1	CASSPGQGYRGYTF	TGTGCCAGCAGCCCGGGACAGGGATATAGGGGCTACACCTTC
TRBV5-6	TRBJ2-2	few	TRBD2	CASSLPLAGVTGELFF	TGTGCCAGCAGCTTACCTCTAGCGGGAGTAACCGGGGAGCTGTTTTTT
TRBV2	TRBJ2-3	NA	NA	CASPGRDPTDTQYF	TGTGCCAGCCCGGGCAGGGATCCCACAGATACGCAGTATTTT
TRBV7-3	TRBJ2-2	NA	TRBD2	CASSLKGLAGATGELFF	TGTGCCAGCAGCTTAAAGGGACTAGCGGGAGCGACCGGGGAGCTGTTTTTT
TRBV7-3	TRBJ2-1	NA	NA	CASSQVPGDEQFF	TGTGCCAGCAGCCAGGTCCCCGGGGATGAGCAGTTCTTC
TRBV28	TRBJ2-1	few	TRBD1	CASSPGTGYGNEQFF	TGTGCCAGCAGTCCCGGGACAGGGTATGGCAATGAGCAGTTCTTC
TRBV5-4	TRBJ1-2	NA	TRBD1	CASSSPTGPLGYTF	TGTGCCAGCAGCTCTCCGACAGGGCCCTTGGGCTACACCTTC
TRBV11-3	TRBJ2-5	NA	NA	CASSSNGETQYF	TGTGCCAGCAGCTCGAACGGGGAGACCCAGTACTTC
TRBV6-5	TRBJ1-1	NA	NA	CASSATGLEAFF	TGTGCCAGCAGTGCCACGGGACTAGAAGCTTTCTTT
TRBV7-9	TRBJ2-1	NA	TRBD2	CASSRSPGLATNNEQFF	TGTGCCAGCAGCCGATCACCGGGACTAGCGACGAACAATGAGCAGTTCTTC
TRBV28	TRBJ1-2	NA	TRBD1	CASTPRTGSYGYTF	TGTGCCAGCACCCCAAGGACAGGGTCCTATGGCTACACCTTC
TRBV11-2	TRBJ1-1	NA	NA	CASSLGPGTEAFF	TGTGCCAGCAGCTTAGGGCCAGGCACTGAAGCTTTCTTT
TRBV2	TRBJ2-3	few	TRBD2	CASSSFLAGGPDTQYF	TGTGCCAGCAGTTCCTTCCTAGCGGGAGGCCCAGATACGCAGTATTTT
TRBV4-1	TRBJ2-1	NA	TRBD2	CASSQRTSGRLTYNEQFF	TGCGCCAGCAGCCAAAGGACTAGCGGGAGGCTCACCTACAATGAGCAGTTCTTC
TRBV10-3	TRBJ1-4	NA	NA	CAISSTGIATNEKLFF	TGTGCCATCAGTTCAACAGGGATAGCAACTAATGAAAAACTGTTTTTT
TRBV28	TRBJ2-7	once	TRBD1	CASSLTGQGSYEQYF	TGTGCCAGCAGTTTAACAGGACAGGGGAGTTACGAGCAGTACTTC
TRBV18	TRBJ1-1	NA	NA	CASSPVTDPMNTEAFF	TGTGCCAGCTCACCAGTAACAGATCCCATGAACACTGAAGCTTTCTTT
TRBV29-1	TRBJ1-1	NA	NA	CSVGGKGPLNTEAFF	TGCAGCGTCGGGGGTAAGGGACCGCTGAACACTGAAGCTTTCTTT
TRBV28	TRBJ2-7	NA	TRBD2	CASSLEGLAWEQYF	TGTGCCAGCAGTTTGGAAGGACTAGCCTGGGAGCAGTACTTC
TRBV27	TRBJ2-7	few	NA	CASSLTGPNYEQYF	TGTGCCAGCAGTTTGACAGGCCCCAACTACGAGCAGTACTTC
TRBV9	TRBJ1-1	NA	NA	CASSLTGDTEAFF	TGTGCCAGCAGCTTAACGGGGGACACTGAAGCTTTCTTT
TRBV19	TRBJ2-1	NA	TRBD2	CASSYSGPSSYNEQFF	TGTGCCAGTAGTTATAGCGGGCCGAGCTCCTACAATGAGCAGTTCTTC